This T cell receptor beta chain was sequenced during a study of T-cell memory formation after mild COVID-19. One entry per CDR3 protein, called by TCRdb with MiXCR from the 5' RACE reads. The data contain around 440,000 distinct CDR3 sequences, about 20% of them singletons. This clonotype was counted only a few times. Germline CDR1 and CDR2: DFQATT and SNEGSKA (reference sequence). This CDR3 region has 12 residues. The V end was cut by 3 bases, the J end by 0 bases, with 3 bases between. The chain employs TRBV20-1 and TRBJ2-1; D is uncertain. The clonotype originates from an adult woman who had mild COVID-19 (a few samples of this study predate the infection). Cell type and time point are not known. The sample taken for sequencing was PBMCs or a T cell subset sorted from them (not recorded which). CDR3 protein: CSARDSYNEQFF. The CDR3 nucleotides read TGCAGTGCTAGGGACTCCTACAATGAGCAGTTCTTC.